The entry that follows covers one TCR beta chain sequence. The sample comes from a study of early T cells in non-severe SARS-CoV-2 infection. Attachment of unique molecular identifiers to individual cDNA molecules was performed. MiXCR, run by TCRdb on the 5' RACE reads, gives a single entry per CDR3 protein. The sample consists of nearly 110,000 distinct CDR3 sequences, roughly 10% of them appearing once. V was shortened by 7 bases and J by 1 base, with 11 bases between the two germline ends. This CDR3 has 13 amino acids. CDR1 is SGHRS, CDR2 YFSETQ, per germline. The clonotype originates from an adult who was a healthcare worker with PCR-confirmed SARS-CoV-2 infection or an uninfected control (not recorded which). The sequenced sample was whole blood. This rearrangement joins TRBV5-1 to TRBJ2-5; tentatively, D is TRBD2 (6 bases). CDR3 region: CASAEGGQETQYF. The DNA of the CDR3 is TGCGCCAGCGCCGAGGGAGGCCAAGAGACCCAGTACTTC.